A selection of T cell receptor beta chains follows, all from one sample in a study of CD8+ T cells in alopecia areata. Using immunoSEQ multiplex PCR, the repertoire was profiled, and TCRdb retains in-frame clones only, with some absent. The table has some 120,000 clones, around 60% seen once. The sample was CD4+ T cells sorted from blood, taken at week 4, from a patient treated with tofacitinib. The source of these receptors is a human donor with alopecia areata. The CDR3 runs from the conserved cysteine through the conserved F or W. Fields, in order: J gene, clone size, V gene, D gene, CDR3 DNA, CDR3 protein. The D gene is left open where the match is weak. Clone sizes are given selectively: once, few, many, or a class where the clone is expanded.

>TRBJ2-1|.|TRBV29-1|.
TGCAGCGTTGAAGGGGGATTAGGGACGCGTAGCAATGAGCAGTTCTTC
CSVEGGLGTRSNEQFF
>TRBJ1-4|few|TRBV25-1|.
TGTGCCAGCAGTGAATCCACGGGGACGGCTAATGAAAAACTGTTTTTT
CASSESTGTANEKLFF
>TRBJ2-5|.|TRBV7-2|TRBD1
TGTGCCAGCAGCACAGGGGACCGAGGAGAGACCCAGTACTTC
CASSTGDRGETQYF
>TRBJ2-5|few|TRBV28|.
TGTGCCAGCAGCCCCTTCGGGCGCCTTCAAGAGACCCAGTACTTC
CASSPFGRLQETQYF
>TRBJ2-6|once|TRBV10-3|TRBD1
TGTGCCATTAGCGGACAGGGGGAGGCTGGGGCCAACGTCCTGACTTTC
CAISGQGEAGANVLTF
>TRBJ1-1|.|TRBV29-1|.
TGCAGCGTTGATACGGGAACGAACACTGAAGCTTTCTTT
CSVDTGTNTEAFF
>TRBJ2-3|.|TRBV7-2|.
TGTGCCAGCAGCTTAGTATCAGGGTTCAGAGGGGATACGCAGTATTTT
CASSLVSGFRGDTQYF
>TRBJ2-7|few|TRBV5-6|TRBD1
TGTGCCAGCAGCTACTGGGACAGTAGCTCCTACGAGCAGTACTTC
CASSYWDSSSYEQYF
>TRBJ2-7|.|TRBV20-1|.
TGCAGTGCTAGACCTGGCAGCCAGTACTTC
CSARPGSQYF
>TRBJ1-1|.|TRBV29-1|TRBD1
TGCAGCGGTCAGGGGGTGAACACTGAAGCTTTCTTT
CSGQGVNTEAFF
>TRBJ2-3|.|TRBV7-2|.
TGTGCCAGCAGCCTTTTGCGGGCGGGCACAGATACGCAGTATTTT
CASSLLRAGTDTQYF
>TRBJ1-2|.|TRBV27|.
TGTGCCAGCAGTTTAACAAGGGGCCACTATGGCTACACCTTC
CASSLTRGHYGYTF
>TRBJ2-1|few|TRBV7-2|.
TGTGCCAGCAGCTTATCAGGGGAAGGGGGTTACAATGAGCAGTTCTTC
CASSLSGEGGYNEQFF
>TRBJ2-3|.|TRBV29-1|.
TGCAGCGGACGGAGGGGATCCGTTGATACGCAGTATTTT
CSGRRGSVDTQYF
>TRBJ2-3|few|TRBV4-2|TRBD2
TGTGCCAGCAGCCAAGATCGTAGCGGGGGGGCCCCTACGCAGTATTTT
CASSQDRSGGAPTQYF
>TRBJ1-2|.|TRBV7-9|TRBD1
TGTGCCAGCAGCTTAGGGACTGGGACAGGAAACTATGGCTACACCTTC
CASSLGTGTGNYGYTF
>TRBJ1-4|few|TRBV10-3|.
TGTGCCATCAGTGGACAGGCCAATGAAAAACTGTTTTTT
CAISGQANEKLFF
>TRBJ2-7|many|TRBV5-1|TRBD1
TGCGCCAGCAGCTTCGGGGACAGGGTACTCCGCGAGCAGTACTTC
CASSFGDRVLREQYF
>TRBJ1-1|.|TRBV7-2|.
TGTGCCAGCAGCTTAGCGCATAAGAACACTGAAGCTTTCTTT
CASSLAHKNTEAFF
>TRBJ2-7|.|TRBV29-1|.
TGCAGCGTTATGGTCGACAGGTCGCCATACGAGCAGTACTTC
CSVMVDRSPYEQYF
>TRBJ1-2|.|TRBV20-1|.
TGCAGTGCCCAGGGCGTCGGTGGCTACACCTTC
CSAQGVGGYTF
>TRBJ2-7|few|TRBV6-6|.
TGTGCCAGCAGTTACTCTGGGAGCTCCTACGAGCAGTACTTC
CASSYSGSSYEQYF
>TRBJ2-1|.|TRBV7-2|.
TGTGCCAGCAGCTTAGCCCCACTTCGAGCAGGCCACAATGAGCAGTTCTTC
CASSLAPLRAGHNEQFF
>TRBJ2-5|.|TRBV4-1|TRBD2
TGCGCCAGCAGCCCCCACGGACTAGCAACGGAGACCCAGTACTTC
CASSPHGLATETQYF
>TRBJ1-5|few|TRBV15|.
TGTGCCACCGGTCAAGACAACAATCAGCCCCAGCATTTT
CATGQDNNQPQHF
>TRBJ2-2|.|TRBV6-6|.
TGTGCCAGCAGTTACCCCACAGGGCCGAACACCGGGGAGCTGTTTTTT
CASSYPTGPNTGELFF
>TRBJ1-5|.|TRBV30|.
TGTGCCTGGAGTTATAACAGGGATCAGCCCCAGCATTTT
CAWSYNRDQPQHF
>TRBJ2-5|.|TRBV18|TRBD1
TGTGCCAGCTCACCTCGTCAGGCAGGGGGCGCGGAGACCCAGTACTTC
CASSPRQAGGAETQYF
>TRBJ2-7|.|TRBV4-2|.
TGTGCCAGCAGCCAAGCAAAACGGCGAGCCTACGAGCAGTACTTC
CASSQAKRRAYEQYF
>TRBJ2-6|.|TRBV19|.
TGTGCCAGTAGTACGAGGTCCTCTGGGGCCAACGTCCTGACTTTC
CASSTRSSGANVLTF
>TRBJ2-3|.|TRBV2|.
TGTGCCAGCAGTGAAGTCAGGGGGGGCACAGATACGCAGTATTTT
CASSEVRGGTDTQYF
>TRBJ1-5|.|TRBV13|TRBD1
TGTGCCAGCAGCTCAGGGGGGAGCAATCAGCCCCAGCATTTT
CASSSGGSNQPQHF
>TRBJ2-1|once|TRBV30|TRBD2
TGTGCCTGGTCGAGACTAAGTTCTAGCGGGGGCTACAATGAGCAGTTCTTC
CAWSRLSSSGGYNEQFF
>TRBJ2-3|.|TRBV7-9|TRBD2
TGTGCCAGCAGCTTAGTCCTAGCGGGAGTTGGAGATACGCAGTATTTT
CASSLVLAGVGDTQYF
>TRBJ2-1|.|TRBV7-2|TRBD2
TGTGCCAGCAGCTTAGTTGCTCGGGCTAGCGGGAACAATGAGCAGTTCTTC
CASSLVARASGNNEQFF
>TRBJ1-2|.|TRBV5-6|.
TGTGCCAGCAGCTTGGCGGGCAGGGATAGCTATGGCTACACCTTC
CASSLAGRDSYGYTF
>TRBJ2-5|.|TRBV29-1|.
TGCAGCGCCGGCCAAGAGACCCAGTACTTC
CSAGQETQYF
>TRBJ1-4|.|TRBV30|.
TGTGCCTCACGACTCTGGAGGGAAAAACTGTTTTTT
CASRLWREKLFF
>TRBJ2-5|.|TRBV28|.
TGTGCCAGCAGTCCCCGAAGGGAGACCCAGTACTTC
CASSPRRETQYF
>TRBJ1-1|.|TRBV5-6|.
TGTGCCAGCAGCGACGGTGCTAGAAACACTGAAGCTTTCTTT
CASSDGARNTEAFF
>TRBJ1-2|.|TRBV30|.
TGTGCCTGGCTCCAGGTCGTTGGCTACACCTTC
CAWLQVVGYTF
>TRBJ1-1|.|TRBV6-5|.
TGTGCCAGCAGTTACACGGGGATGAACACTGAAGCTTTCTTT
CASSYTGMNTEAFF
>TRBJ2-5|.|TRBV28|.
TGTGCCAGCAGTTTAAGGGGGGCGGAGACCCAGTACTTC
CASSLRGAETQYF
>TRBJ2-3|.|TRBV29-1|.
TGCAGCGTGAAGTTGGGGGCAACAACAGATACGCAGTATTTT
CSVKLGATTDTQYF
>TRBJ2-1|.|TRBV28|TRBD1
TGTGCCGGGGGACAGGGATACAATGAGCAGTTCTTC
CAGGQGYNEQFF
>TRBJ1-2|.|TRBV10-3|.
TGTGCCATCAGTGAGGCGGAGACAGGCCTAAACTATGGCTACACCTTC
CAISEAETGLNYGYTF
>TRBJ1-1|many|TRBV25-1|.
TGTGCCAGCAGTGAATGGGCCAGGGAGGCCACTGAAGCTTTCTTT
CASSEWAREATEAFF
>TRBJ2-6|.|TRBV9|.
TGTGCCAGCAGCGTAGTCGGGGGCGGCTCTGGGGCCAACGTCCTGACTTTC
CASSVVGGGSGANVLTF
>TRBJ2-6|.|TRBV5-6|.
TGTGCCAGCAGCACGGACAGAAGACACTCTGGGGCCAACGTCCTGACTTTC
CASSTDRRHSGANVLTF
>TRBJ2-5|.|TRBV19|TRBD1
TGTGCCAGTAGATCGTCGGGACAGGGAGTAAAGACCCAGTACTTC
CASRSSGQGVKTQYF
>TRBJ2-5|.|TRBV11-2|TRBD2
TGTGCCAGCAGCTTAGGGCGGCTAGCGGGAGGAGAGACCCAGTACTTC
CASSLGRLAGGETQYF
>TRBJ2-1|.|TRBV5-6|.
TGTGCCAGCAGCTTTGAATCTAGTTACGAGCAGTTCTTC
CASSFESSYEQFF